These 19 T cell receptor beta chains were all obtained from the same sample, sequenced in a study of blood T cell repertoires in COVID-19. Assay used: immunoSEQ multiplex PCR; TCRdb lists only in-frame clones, some missing. The data contain roughly 150,000 clones, 87% of them singletons. Specimen: peripheral blood. The source is a human donor in a cohort sampled during active COVID-19.

J is TRBJ2-1 and V is TRBV27; 12 nucleotides agree with TRBD2. In germline, CDR1 is MNHEY, CDR2 SMNVEV (reference sequence). The length of the CDR3 is 15 residues. The ends lost 5 bases at V and 6 bases at J; junction bases unmatched: 5. The CDR3 region is CASSRLAGDLNEQFF. CDR3 in DNA: TGTGCCAGCAGTCGACTAGCGGGAGACCTCAATGAGCAGTTCTTC.

The chain combines TRBV19 with TRBJ2-7; 8 bases map to TRBD2. The CDR3 is 15 amino acids. V lost 5 bases to trimming and J lost 1 base; unmatched junction nucleotides: 7. Germline CDR1 reads LNHDA; CDR2 reads SQIVND (reference sequence). CDR3 DNA sequence: TGTGCCAGTAGTGCGGTAGCGGGGAGGTCCTACGAGCAGTACTTC. As protein: CASSAVAGRSYEQYF.

For the CDR3, the DNA is TGTGCCAGCAGCTTGCAGGGGTCCTACGAGCAGTACTTC. This encodes CASSLQGSYEQYF. The chain is built from TRBV5-6 and TRBJ2-7; possible D gene TRBD1, 6 bases. Germline-derived CDR1 and CDR2 are SGHDT and YYEEEE. The CDR3 loop spans 13 amino acids. The V gene lost 1 base and the J gene lost 1 base, with 6 bases spanning the gap.

This chain uses TRBV27 with TRBJ2-3; the D gene is possibly TRBD1 (7 bases). The CDR3 covers 17 residues. Germline CDR1 MNHEY, CDR2 SMNVEV (reference sequence). Trimming took 2 bases from V and 5 from J, leaving 20 bases between them. CDR3 bases: TGTGCCAGCAGTTTACGGCCGGCAGGGGGGTACCAAGATACGCAGTATTTT. This translates into CASSLRPAGGYQDTQYF.

V gene TRBV5-1 combines with J gene TRBJ2-5, with 7 bases identical to TRBD1. Unmatched junction bases numbered 5, after V lost 0 bases and J lost 3 bases. CDR3 length: 15 amino acids. Germline V CDR1 and CDR2: SGHRS, YFSETQ. DNA for the CDR3: TGCGCCAGCAGCTTGGAGGGGACAGAGAAAGAGACCCAGTACTTC. The encoded protein is CASSLEGTEKETQYF.

The V and J genes are TRBV28 and TRBJ2-7; D not certain. Trimming removed 3 bases from V and 4 bases from J, with 13 bases in between. Per the germline V gene, CDR1 is MDHEN and CDR2 is SYDVKM. The CDR3 loop spans 14 amino acids. CDR3 nucleotide sequence: TGTGCCAGCAGTTTCGGCAGGTCCGGTTACGAGCAGTACTTC. The encoded protein is CASSFGRSGYEQYF. Together with reference TRBV28 and TRBJ2-7, the CDR3 gives the full variable domain: DVKVTQSSRYLVKRTGEKVFLECVQDMDHENMFWYRQDPGLGLRLIYFSYDVKMKEKGDIPEGYSVSREKKERFSLILESASTNQTSMYLCASSFGRSGYEQYFGPGTRLTVT.

The sample holds a few counts of this clone. The rearrangement joins TRBV9 to TRBJ1-2; no clear D gene. The germline gives CDR1 SGDLS, CDR2 YYNGEE. With 0 bases removed from V and 4 bases from J, the gap between germline ends came to 10 bases. This CDR3 spans 14 amino acids. In DNA form, the CDR3 reads TGTGCCAGCAGCGTAGGGAAGACAAGCTATGGCTACACCTTC. Encoded protein: CASSVGKTSYGYTF.

The count of this clone is one. V is TRBV2 and J is TRBJ1-2; D gene ambiguous. Trimming removed 5 bases from V and 9 bases from J, with 10 bases in between. Germline V lookup: CDR1 SNHLY, CDR2 FYNNEI. This CDR3 has 11 residues. CDR3 in amino acids: CASSSPRSYTF. The CDR3 DNA is TGTGCCAGCAGTTCCCCCAGGAGCTACACCTTC.

CDR3 sequence: CASSFPGNNSPLHF. The DNA for the CDR3 is TGTGCCAGCAGTTTTCCCGGGAATAATTCACCCCTCCACTTT. J is TRBJ1-6 and V is TRBV28; no clear D. The CDR3 sequence is 14 residues long. Germline V gene lookup returns CDR1 MDHEN and CDR2 SYDVKM. Trimming left V 3 bases short and J 5 bases short, with 8 bases between.

The V call is TRBV19, the J call TRBJ2-7; possibly TRBD2 for D (5 bases). Germline V lookup: CDR1 LNHDA, CDR2 SQIVND (reference sequence). The CDR3 is made up of 15 amino acids. V lost 1 base to trimming and J lost 3 bases, with 13 bases between them. The CDR3 sequence is CASSIVPSTSYEQYF. The CDR3 DNA reads as TGTGCCAGTAGTATAGTTCCTAGCACAAGCTACGAGCAGTACTTC.

The chain carries TRBV7-3 and TRBJ2-1, with 11 bases lining up with TRBD2. Germline values: CDR1 SGHTA, CDR2 FQGTGA. The junction had 6 bases not matched to a gene; V was cut back by 2 bases and J by 9 bases. The CDR3 consists of 15 residues. The CDR3 is CASSLYSGGAGEQFF. The CDR3 DNA sequence: TGTGCCAGCAGCTTATATAGCGGGGGGGCCGGTGAGCAGTTCTTC.

The chain uses TRBV10-3 and TRBJ1-1, with D possibly TRBD1 on 5 matching bases. The CDR3 spans 11 residues. V was trimmed by 4 bases and J by 7 bases, leaving 7 bases between them. Germline loops: CDR1 ENHRY, CDR2 SYGVKD. The CDR3 protein is CAISGTFEAFF. CDR3 in DNA: TGTGCCATCAGTGGGACATTTGAAGCTTTCTTT.

V is TRBV4-1 and J is TRBJ2-7, with TRBD1 identical over 9 bases. The CDR3 consists of 16 residues. The junction had 11 bases not matched to a gene; V was cut back by 0 bases and J by 8 bases. Per germline, CDR1 MGHRA and CDR2 YSYEKL. The CDR3 here is CASSQDPGQGSGKQYF. The DNA for the CDR3 is TGCGCCAGCAGCCAAGACCCGGGACAGGGTTCAGGCAAGCAGTACTTC.

This clone appeared a single time. The chain combines TRBV27 with TRBJ1-5; D unclear. CDR1 MNHEY and CDR2 SMNVEV come from the germline V gene (reference sequence). Trimming left V 10 bases short and J 7 bases short, with 17 bases between. The CDR3 is 13 residues long. The CDR3 loop is CATGLLGAQPQHF. DNA of the CDR3: TGTGCCACAGGACTCTTAGGAGCACAGCCCCAGCATTTT.

The chain carries TRBV10-1 and TRBJ1-1; D is uncertain. CDR1 is WNHNN, CDR2 SYGVQD, per germline (reference sequence). Trimming took off 4 bases at V and 4 bases at J, with 10 bases between the two ends. The CDR3 covers 13 residues. The CDR3 sequence is CASSVRKGTEAFF. CDR3 DNA: TGCGCCAGCAGTGTCAGGAAAGGCACTGAAGCTTTCTTT.

The V call is TRBV5-5, the J call TRBJ2-1; unclear D gene. This CDR3 contains 17 residues. Trimming removed 4 bases at V and 0 bases at J, with 17 bases between. Germline lookup yields CDR1 SGHKS and CDR2 YYEKEE (reference sequence). The CDR3 reads CASSVANRQSSYNEQFF. The CDR3 DNA sequence: TGTGCCAGCAGCGTAGCCAATCGCCAAAGCTCCTACAATGAGCAGTTCTTC.

This chain links TRBV19 with TRBJ2-3; TRBD2 matches 10 bases. CDR3 length equals 15 residues. With 5 bases clipped from V and 4 bases from J, the junction kept 6 bases outside the gene matches. Germline V CDR1 and CDR2: LNHDA, SQIVND (reference sequence). The CDR3 spells CASSLAGVLSDTQYF. CDR3 in DNA: TGTGCCAGTAGTCTAGCGGGAGTATTGTCAGATACGCAGTATTTT.

V is TRBV3-1 (or the pseudogene TRBV3-2) and J is TRBJ1-2, with TRBD1 identical over 7 bases. Germline V gene data show CDR1 as LGHDT and CDR2 as YNNKEL (reference sequence). The J segment lost 5 bases and the V segment lost 4 bases, leaving 7 bases of the junction unmatched. The CDR3 is made up of 14 amino acids. The CDR3 reads CASSLRQGNYGYTF. The CDR3 DNA is TGTGCCAGCAGCCTCCGACAGGGCAATTATGGCTACACCTTC.

CDR3 loop: CASSQRAGGHTDTQYF. CDR3 coding DNA: TGCGCCAGCAGCCAGCGAGCGGGGGGGCACACAGATACGCAGTATTTT. This chain joins TRBV4-3 and TRBJ2-3; TRBD2 agrees at 10 bases. J lost 2 bases, V lost 3 bases, and 5 bases had no gene match. The germline CDR1 and CDR2 sequences are LGHNA and YSLEER. This CDR3 has 16 residues.